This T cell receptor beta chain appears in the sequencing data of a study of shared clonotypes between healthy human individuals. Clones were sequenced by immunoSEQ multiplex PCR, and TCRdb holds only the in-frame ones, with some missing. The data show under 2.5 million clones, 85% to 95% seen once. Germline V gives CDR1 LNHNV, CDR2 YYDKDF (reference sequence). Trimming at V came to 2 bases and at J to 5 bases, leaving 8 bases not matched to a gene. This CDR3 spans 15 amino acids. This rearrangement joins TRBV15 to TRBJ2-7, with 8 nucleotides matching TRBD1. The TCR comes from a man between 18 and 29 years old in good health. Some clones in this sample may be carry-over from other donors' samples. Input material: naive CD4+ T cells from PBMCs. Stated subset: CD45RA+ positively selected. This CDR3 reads CATSRFTGGSDEQYF. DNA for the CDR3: TGTGCCACCAGCAGATTTACAGGGGGTTCCGACGAGCAGTACTTC. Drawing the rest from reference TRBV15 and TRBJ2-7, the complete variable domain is DAMVIQNPRYQVTQFGKPVTLSCSQTLNHNVMYWYQQKSSQAPKLLFHYYDKDFNNEADTPDNFQSRRPNTSFCFLDIRSPGLGDTAMYLCATSRFTGGSDEQYFGPGTRLTVT.